This T cell receptor (beta chain) was profiled in a study of blood T cell repertoires in COVID-19. Overall study context: From the United States, Italy and Spain came samples of acute and convalescent COVID-19. From T cells, B-cell-depleted T cells, or PBMCs came the material, which was cDNA or gDNA.

This clone was picked up many times. In the original processing: It was from reference gene primer amplification that nucleated cell counts were estimated. Clones were sequenced by immunoSEQ multiplex PCR, and TCRdb holds only the in-frame ones, with some missing. V and J calls and clone size are copied from that table; D and trimming were computed from the DNA. The sample lists approximately 270,000 clones, around nine tenths occurring once. Input material: peripheral blood. This clonotype originated in a man between 45 and 60 years old with acute or convalescent COVID-19.

Written as DNA, the CDR3 is TGTGCCAGCAGCCTTCAGGACGGGGGGTACACTGAAGCTTTCTTT. This translates into CASSLQDGGYTEAFF. The gene calls are TRBV7-6 and TRBJ1-1, with TRBD1 as a possible D gene (5 bases). Germline V CDR1 and CDR2: SGHVS, FNYEAQ. The CDR3 extends over 15 amino acids. V was trimmed by 5 bases and J by 3 bases, leaving 16 bases between them.